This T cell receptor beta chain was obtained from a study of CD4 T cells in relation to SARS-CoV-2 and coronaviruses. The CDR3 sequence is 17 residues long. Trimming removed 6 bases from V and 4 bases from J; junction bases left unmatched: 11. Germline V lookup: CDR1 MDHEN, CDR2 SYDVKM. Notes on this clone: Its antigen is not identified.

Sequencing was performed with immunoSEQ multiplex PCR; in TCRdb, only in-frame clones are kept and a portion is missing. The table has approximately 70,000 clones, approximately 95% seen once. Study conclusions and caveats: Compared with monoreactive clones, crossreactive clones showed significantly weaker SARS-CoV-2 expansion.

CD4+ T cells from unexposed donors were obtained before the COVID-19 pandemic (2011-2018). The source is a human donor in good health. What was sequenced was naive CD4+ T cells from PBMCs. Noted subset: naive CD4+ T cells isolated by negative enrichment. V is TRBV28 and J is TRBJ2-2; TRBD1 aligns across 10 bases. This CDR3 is CASRRLAGQGSTGELFF. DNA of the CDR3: TGTGCCAGCAGACGACTCGCGGGACAGGGGAGCACCGGGGAGCTGTTTTTT.